This T cell receptor (beta chain) appears in the sequencing data of a study of blood T cells in healthy people across ages. Next came a second PCR, run for about 6 to 12 cycles, which used a sample-barcoded 5' primer along with a J-beta primer mix. TCRdb called the 5' RACE reads again in MiXCR, with one record for every CDR3 protein. The sample holds under 1,000,000 distinct CDR3 sequences, around 34% seen once. This CDR3 comprises 19 residues. Germline CDR1 and CDR2: MNHEY and SVGAGI. Deletions cut 2 bases from V and 0 bases from J, with 22 bases between. Extractions gave at least 5.5 micrograms of total RNA per sample.

This chain joins TRBV6-5 and TRBJ1-2; a weak D match, TRBD1 (5 bases). What was sequenced was blood. This TCR was recovered from a man younger than 35 in good health. CDR3 in DNA: TGTGCCAGCAGTTACGAGCCCTCAATCGTCGGGGCTTCTAACTATGGCTACACCTTC. The encoded protein is CASSYEPSIVGASNYGYTF.